This T cell receptor beta chain derives from a study of CD8 T cells in ankylosing spondylitis. Overall study findings and caveats: A TCR beta motif made of under 10 highly homologous variants seemed typical of ankylosing spondylitis blood. Researchers report that disease-linked clones proved CD8+ and relatively rare in peripheral blood. Enrichment of disease-linked clones was reportedly significant in matched ankylosing spondylitis synovial fluid.

TCRdb re-derived calls from the 5' RACE reads in MiXCR, one entry per CDR3 protein. In the table there are 200,000 or so distinct CDR3 sequences, over 15% of which are singletons. This clonotype was found many times. As yet, its antigen is unknown. Germline loops: CDR1 KGHDR, CDR2 SFDVKD. Trimming stripped 7 bases from V and 6 bases from J, with 14 bases between. This CDR3 has 14 residues. Sequencing was carried out using blood, either unsorted or a sorted T cell fraction (not recorded which). The chain uses TRBV24-1 and TRBJ2-2, with a possible D match to TRBD2 (5 bases). The TCR originated in a male donor under 30 with ankylosing spondylitis or in good health (not recorded which). In DNA, the CDR3 is TGTGCCACCAGCCAAACTAGATTCCCCGGGGAGCTGTTTTTT. It encodes CATSQTRFPGELFF.